What follows is one T cell receptor beta chain and its context. This clone was recorded a few times. Its antigen remains unidentified. No clone much larger than this one lies a single base away; base qualities are absent. Whole blood was collected in K2EDTA tubes by collaborating institutions according to the institutions' own protocols. For TCRbeta analysis, collaborators shipped samples in one of three forms: frozen whole blood, isolated PBMCs, or DNA extracted from either of those sample types. The sample originates from a study of blood T cell repertoires in COVID-19 (dated by TCRdb to the early 2020s). Regarding the research as a whole: Collaborator samples came from the United States, Italy and Spain and covered acute and convalescent phases of COVID-19. The prospective study material was composed of cDNA or gDNA derived from T cells, B-cell-depleted T cells, or PBMCs. Deeply sampled blood TCRbeta repertoires from subjects exposed to, actively infected with, or recovered from COVID-19 were included in the dataset. The repertoires were released in a freely available public database intended as a resource for research on the immune response to SARS-CoV-2. The samples were drawn from the first 160 participants of the ongoing ImmuneRACE study and from under 1,500 subjects provided by 6 global collaborators. The sample metadata nearly always contained a de-identified subject ID, COVID-19 status, age in years and sex. HLA class I and class II types, where available, came from metadata supplied by the sample provider rather than from assay-based typing. Results and caveats for the whole study, not just this receptor: How much clinical and demographic metadata was included differed by source and by participant, and the metadata was provided uncurated.

TCRbeta CDR3 regions were amplified from genomic DNA by means of the immunoSEQ Assay, a bias-controlled multiplex PCR. The paper's processing steps were these. The number of nucleated cells in each sample was estimated from the amplification of reference gene primers within the assay. To quantify the absolute abundance of each unique TCRbeta CDR3 rearrangement, sequence reads were collapsed and filtered. For each sample, productive Simpson clonality was calculated as the square root of Simpson's diversity index over productive rearrangements. Here the immuneACCESS table is served through TCRdb, limited to in-frame sequences with V and J called. Missing clones are a known gap in these copies; in checked studies unresolved V genes cover under half, and the rest lacks a known reason. D and trimming come from the DNA, and the V and J calls and clone size come from that table. For this sample there are about 100,000 clones; almost 80% appear just once. In total, the top ten clones hold approximately 15% of the sample.

This sequence was found in a human donor in a cohort sampled during active COVID-19. Sequencing used peripheral blood.

The CDR3 protein is CASSQDKGSGTSSYEQYF. The nucleotide sequence is TGCGCCAGCAGCCAAGATAAGGGAAGCGGGACGAGCTCCTACGAGCAGTACTTC. The chain employs TRBV4-1 and TRBJ2-7; 7 nucleotides in the junction match TRBD2. The CDR3 sequence holds 18 residues, the cysteine and phenylalanine included. Just the 54-base CDR3 DNA is kept, in frame starting at base 1. Here V drops 0 bases and J drops 0 bases, and the junction holds 11 bases not matched to any gene. CDR1 is given as MGHRA and CDR2 as YSYEKL, both from the germline V gene.